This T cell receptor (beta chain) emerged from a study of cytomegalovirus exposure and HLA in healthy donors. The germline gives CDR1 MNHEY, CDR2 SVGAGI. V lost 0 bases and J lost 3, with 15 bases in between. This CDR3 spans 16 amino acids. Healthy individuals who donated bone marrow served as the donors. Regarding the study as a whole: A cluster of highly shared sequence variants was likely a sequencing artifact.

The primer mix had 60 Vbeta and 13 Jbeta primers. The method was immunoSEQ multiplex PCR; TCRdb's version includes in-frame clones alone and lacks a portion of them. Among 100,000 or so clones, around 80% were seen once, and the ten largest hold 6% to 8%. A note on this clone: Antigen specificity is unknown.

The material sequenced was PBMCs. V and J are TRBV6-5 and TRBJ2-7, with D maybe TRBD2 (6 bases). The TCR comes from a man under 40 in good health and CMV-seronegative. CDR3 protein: CASSYSSREPHYEQYF. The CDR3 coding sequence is TGTGCCAGCAGTTACTCTAGTCGGGAGCCCCACTACGAGCAGTACTTC.